This TCR beta chain derives from a study of cytomegalovirus exposure and HLA in healthy donors. Notes on the study in general: Three chains tied to CMV proved CMV antigen-specific in vitro. Subsequent analysis of the roughly 120 validation repertoires found a tendency for first-cohort TCR clusters to co-occur. Among TCR sequences, most were rare, though some public TCRs appeared in many donors. The investigators catalogued some 160 TCR beta chains as cytomegalovirus-associated.

Of note for this clone: No antigen is known for it.

TCRdb keeps only in-frame clones here, not all; method: immunoSEQ multiplex PCR. This table has some 140,000 clones, around 85% appearing once. The V gene lost 0 bases and the J gene lost 5 bases, with 17 bases spanning the gap. CDR3 size: 17 residues. The receptor was derived from a man aged 18 to 30 in good health and CMV-seronegative. The chain combines TRBV23-1 with TRBJ1-5; D is ambiguous. TRBV23-1 is placed among ORFs of uncertain function. What was sequenced was PBMCs. The DNA for the CDR3 is TGCGCCAGCAGTCAATCGATTCTGATGGGAGTCCATCAGCCCCAGCATTTT. Protein sequence: CASSQSILMGVHQPQHF.